One sample yielded the 20 T cell receptor beta chains listed below, sequenced in a study of response to subunit inactivated influenza vaccine. TCRdb re-derived calls from the RT-PCR reads in MiXCR, one entry per CDR3 protein. The table has approximately 520,000 distinct CDR3 sequences, about 15% seen once; the top ten hold approximately 3%. Sequencing used CD4+ T cells sorted from PBMCs, obtained less than 30 months after vaccination. The origin of the receptors is a man between 50 and 69 years old who received an inactivated influenza vaccine.

This clonotype has a handful of counts. The CDR3 here is CASSLFVLAGDTYNEQFF. The CDR3 bases are TGTGCCAGCAGTTTATTTGTACTAGCGGGAGATACCTACAATGAGCAGTTCTTC. The chain links TRBV28 to TRBJ2-1; 11 bases align to TRBD2. Germline V gene sequence: CDR1 MDHEN, CDR2 SYDVKM. The V gene end was trimmed by 1 base and the J gene end by 2 bases; junction bases not matched to a gene: 7. The CDR3 is made up of 18 amino acids. The whole variable domain, remainder taken from reference TRBV28 and TRBJ2-1, is DVKVTQSSRYLVKRTGEKVFLECVQDMDHENMFWYRQDPGLGLRLIYFSYDVKMKEKGDIPEGYSVSREKKERFSLILESASTNQTSMYLCASSLFVLAGDTYNEQFFGPGTRLTVL.

The sample holds a few counts of this clonotype. This chain links TRBV10-3 with TRBJ2-1; D not certain. V was cut by 10 bases and J by 5 bases, with 12 bases left in between. Per the germline V gene, CDR1 is ENHRY and CDR2 is SYGVKD. The CDR3 runs 12 residues. This chain's CDR3 is CASRQRDNEQFF. Here the CDR3 DNA reads TGTGCCAGTAGGCAAAGGGACAATGAGCAGTTCTTC.

The gene calls are TRBV14 and TRBJ2-7, with D unclear. CDR3 length: 13 residues. The V end lost 2 bases, the J end lost 3 bases, and 8 bases lay between the germline ends. Per the germline V gene, CDR1 is SGHDN and CDR2 is FVKESK. Here the CDR3 reads CASSQLDGYEQYF. The CDR3 DNA is TGTGCCAGCAGCCAACTTGACGGCTACGAGCAGTACTTC.

The rearrangement links TRBV14 to TRBJ1-4, with no clear D. The CDR3 totals 13 residues. Trimming left V 3 bases short and J 5 bases short, with 7 bases between. Germline lookup yields CDR1 SGHDN and CDR2 FVKESK. Written as DNA, the CDR3 is TGTGCCAGCAGCCAGTACACCAATGAAAAACTGTTTTTT. Translated: CASSQYTNEKLFF.

V gene TRBV7-2 combines with J gene TRBJ1-5, with D uncertain. This CDR3 has 15 amino acids. V lost 1 base and J lost 0, with 7 bases in between. CDR1 SGHTA and CDR2 FQGNSA come from the germline V gene. CDR3 protein: CASSLGRSSNQPQHF. CDR3 nucleotide sequence: TGTGCCAGCAGCTTAGGCAGGAGTAGCAATCAGCCCCAGCATTTT.

This clonotype was counted only a few times. This chain connects TRBV5-1 to TRBJ1-6; a weak D match, TRBD1 (6 bases). Germline V gene lookup returns CDR1 SGHRS and CDR2 YFSETQ. V lost 0 bases and J 7 bases, leaving 14 bases between the germline ends. CDR3 length equals 16 residues. The CDR3 nucleotides are TGCGCCAGCAGCTTGGTACTCAGGGGAAGGAATTCACCCCTCCACTTT. Translated, it gives CASSLVLRGRNSPLHF. Looking up the rest from reference TRBV5-1 and TRBJ1-6 gives the full variable domain: KAGVTQTPRYLIKTRGQQVTLSCSPISGHRSVSWYQQTPGQGLQFLFEYFSETQRNKGNFPGRFSGRQFSNSRSEMNVSTLELGDSALYLCASSLVLRGRNSPLHFGNGTRLTVT.

The chain links TRBV6-5 to TRBJ2-7, with D maybe TRBD2 (7 bases). Germline V gives CDR1 MNHEY, CDR2 SVGAGI. The CDR3 is 17 amino acids. V dropped 0 bases and J dropped 2 bases, with 17 bases sitting between them. Written as DNA, the CDR3 is TGTGCCAGCAGTTACTCGTCGAGCGGGACACCAACCTACGAGCAGTACTTC. Amino acid sequence: CASSYSSSGTPTYEQYF.

J is TRBJ1-5 and V is TRBV19, with D unresolved. Per the germline V gene, CDR1 is LNHDA and CDR2 is SQIVND (reference sequence). With 5 bases removed from V and 4 bases from J, the gap between germline ends came to 18 bases. This CDR3 comprises 16 residues. CDR3 amino acids: CASSLTGVDKNQPQHF. Written as DNA, the CDR3 is TGTGCCAGTAGTCTAACGGGCGTAGATAAAAATCAGCCCCAGCATTTT. Complete variable domain (other parts from reference TRBV19 and TRBJ1-5): DGGITQSPKYLFRKEGQNVTLSCEQNLNHDAMYWYRQDPGQGLRLIYYSQIVNDFQKGDIAEGYSVSREKKESFPLTVTSAQKNPTAFYLCASSLTGVDKNQPQHFGDGTRLSIL.

A few counts support this clonotype. The chain recombines TRBV10-3 with TRBJ2-1; 9 bases align to TRBD1. The CDR3 is 14 amino acids. After removal of 7 bases from V and 5 bases from J, the junction contained 6 bases not matched to a gene. CDR1 is ENHRY, CDR2 SYGVKD, per germline. This CDR3 is CAINSGTGNNEQFF. DNA of the CDR3: TGTGCCATCAACTCCGGGACAGGGAACAATGAGCAGTTCTTC.

The J gene is TRBJ2-1, the V gene TRBV27; D is perhaps TRBD1 or TRBD2 (7 bases each). Deletions cut 6 bases from V and 7 bases from J, with 19 bases between. Germline lookup yields CDR1 MNHEY and CDR2 SMNVEV (reference sequence). There are 15 residues in the CDR3. CDR3 nucleotide sequence: TGTGCCAGCAGCTCCCTTGACAGGGAGGGGAATGAGCAGTTCTTC. Translated, it gives CASSSLDREGNEQFF.

This clonotype has only a few counts. The chain carries TRBV6-2 or TRBV6-3 and TRBJ1-2; D is possibly TRBD1 (5 bases). The CDR3 consists of 17 residues. CDR1 and CDR2 from the germline V gene are MNHEY and SVGEGT. Trimming stripped 2 bases from V and 0 bases from J, with 16 bases between. The CDR3 here is CASSYDLPGLTNYGYTF. The CDR3 DNA follows: TGTGCCAGCAGTTACGACCTGCCGGGACTCACTAACTATGGCTACACCTTC.

This clonotype was seen many times. The chain combines TRBV20-1 with TRBJ2-7; 12 bases match TRBD2. Germline loops: CDR1 DFQATT, CDR2 SNEGSKA (reference sequence). The length of the CDR3 is 14 residues. With 6 bases clipped from V and 2 bases from J, the junction kept 5 bases outside the gene matches. CDR3 sequence: CSARTSGTTYEQYF. CDR3 DNA: TGCAGTGCCAGGACTAGCGGGACTACCTACGAGCAGTACTTC.

This clonotype was seen only a few times. The chain uses TRBV7-2 and TRBJ1-6; D possibly corresponds to TRBD1 (6 bases). From germline, CDR1 is SGHTA and CDR2 FQGNSA. This CDR3 contains 15 residues. The V end lost 2 bases, the J end lost 8 bases, and 13 bases lay between the germline ends. This CDR3 is CASSLSFQGYSPLHF. The CDR3 region has the DNA TGTGCCAGCAGCTTAAGTTTTCAGGGGTATTCACCCCTCCACTTT.

This rearrangement joins TRBV6-1 to TRBJ2-7; possibly TRBD2 for D (5 bases). V was trimmed by 5 bases and J by 4 bases, leaving 18 bases between them. The CDR3 is 15 amino acids. Per the germline V gene, CDR1 is MNHNS and CDR2 is SASEGT. The chain's CDR3 is CASSTRDSTTYEQYF. For the CDR3, the DNA is TGTGCCAGCAGTACCCGGGATTCTACTACGTACGAGCAGTACTTC.

The chain carries TRBV6-1 and TRBJ1-2; no reliable D call. Germline V gene data show CDR1 as MNHNS and CDR2 as SASEGT. V was cut by 5 bases and J by 5 bases, with 12 bases left in between. This CDR3 comprises 13 residues. The chain's CDR3 is CASSPGREYGYTF. In DNA, the CDR3 is TGTGCCAGCAGTCCCGGGAGAGAGTATGGCTACACCTTC.

This clonotype was recorded many times. The rearrangement uses TRBV12-3 or TRBV12-4 and TRBJ1-3; no definite D call. The length of the CDR3 is 14 residues. V was shortened by 5 bases and J by 0 bases, with 8 bases between the two germline ends. CDR3 nucleotide sequence: TGTGCCAGCAGTCGTTCCACCTCTGGAAACACCATATATTTT. This encodes CASSRSTSGNTIYF.

The chain links TRBV19 to TRBJ1-1; 10 bases align to TRBD1. From germline, CDR1 is LNHDA and CDR2 SQIVND (reference sequence). The CDR3 runs to 16 residues. V was clipped by 7 bases and J by 1 base; unmatched bases: 9. Written as DNA, the CDR3 is TGTGCCAGTAATCCCTGGGACAGGGGCCAGAACACTGAAGCTTTCTTT. Translation gives CASNPWDRGQNTEAFF.

This chain links TRBV6-2 or TRBV6-3 with TRBJ1-1; D call uncertain. Trimming left V 0 bases short and J 0 bases short, with 11 bases between. CDR3 length: 16 residues. Germline V gene lookup returns CDR1 MNHEY and CDR2 SVGEGT. The CDR3 nucleotides are TGTGCCAGCAGTTACTCGATCCGCAGCATGAACACTGAAGCTTTCTTT. As protein: CASSYSIRSMNTEAFF.

This clonotype was recorded a few times. The J gene is TRBJ2-4, the V gene TRBV5-4; no definite D call. This CDR3 region has 20 residues. Germline V gene lookup returns CDR1 SGHNT and CDR2 YYREEE (reference sequence). Trimming stripped 0 bases from V and 0 bases from J, with 22 bases between. DNA for the CDR3: TGTGCCAGCAGCTTGGCCGTCAGACCGTACTCTCTCTTAGCCAAAAACATTCAGTACTTC. This encodes CASSLAVRPYSLLAKNIQYF.

Many counts were recorded for this clonotype. The chain links TRBV15 to TRBJ2-1, with a weak D call TRBD1 (8 bases). Trimming took off 4 bases at V and 12 bases at J, with 25 bases between the two ends. Looked up from germline, CDR1 is LNHNV and CDR2 is YYDKDF (reference sequence). This CDR3 is built from 16 residues. The CDR3 reads CATSTTNTYRGGTQFF. In nucleotides, the CDR3 is TGTGCCACCAGCACGACAAATACCTACAGGGGGGGAACGCAGTTCTTC.